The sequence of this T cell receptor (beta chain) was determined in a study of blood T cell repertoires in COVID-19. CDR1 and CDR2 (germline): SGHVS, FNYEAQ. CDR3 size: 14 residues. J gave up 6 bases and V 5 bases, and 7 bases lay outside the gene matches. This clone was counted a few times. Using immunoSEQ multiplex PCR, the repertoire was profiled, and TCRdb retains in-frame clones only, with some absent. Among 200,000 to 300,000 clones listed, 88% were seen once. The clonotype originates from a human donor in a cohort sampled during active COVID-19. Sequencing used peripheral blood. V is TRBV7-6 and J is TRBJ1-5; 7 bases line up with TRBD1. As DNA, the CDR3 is TGTGCCAGCAGCGAAAAACAGGGGAGTCAGCCCCAGCATTTT. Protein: CASSEKQGSQPQHF.